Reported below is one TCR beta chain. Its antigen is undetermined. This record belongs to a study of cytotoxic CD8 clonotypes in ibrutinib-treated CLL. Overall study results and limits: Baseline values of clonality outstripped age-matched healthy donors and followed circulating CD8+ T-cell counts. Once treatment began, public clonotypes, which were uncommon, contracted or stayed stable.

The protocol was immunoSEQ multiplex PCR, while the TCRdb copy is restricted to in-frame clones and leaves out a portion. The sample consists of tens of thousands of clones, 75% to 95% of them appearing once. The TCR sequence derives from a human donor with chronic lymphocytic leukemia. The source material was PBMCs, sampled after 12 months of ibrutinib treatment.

In DNA, the CDR3 is TGCGCCAGCAGCCAGGGCTTTCAGGCTTTCTTT. Translated: CASSQGFQAFF. The chain employs TRBV4-1 and TRBJ1-1; D ambiguous. The ends were cut back, 3 bases at V and 11 bases at J, with 10 bases in the middle. Germline lookup yields CDR1 MGHRA and CDR2 YSYEKL. This CDR3 is built from 11 residues.